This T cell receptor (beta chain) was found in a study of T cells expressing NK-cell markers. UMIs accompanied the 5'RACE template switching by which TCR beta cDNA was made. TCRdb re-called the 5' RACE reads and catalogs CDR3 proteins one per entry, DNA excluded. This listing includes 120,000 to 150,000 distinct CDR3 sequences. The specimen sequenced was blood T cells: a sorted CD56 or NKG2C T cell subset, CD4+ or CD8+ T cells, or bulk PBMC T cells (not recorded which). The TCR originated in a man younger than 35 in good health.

CDR3 amino acids: CASSYSISSLYNEQFF. This rearrangement joins TRBV6-5 to TRBJ2-1. Germline assignment: CDR1 MNHEY and CDR2 SVGAGI. The CDR3 has 16 amino acids.